The TCR beta chain described here comes from a study of Graves' ophthalmopathy and Graves' hyperthyroidism. Study details: The authors defined stable hyperthyroidism as no ophthalmopathy within 18 months of follow-up.

The table lists this clonotype with many counts. The antigen is undetermined. Study-wide findings and caveats: With a specificity of under 85% and a sensitivity of 70% to 71%, the model predicted ophthalmopathy progression.

Other autoimmune diseases, uncontrolled infections, pregnancy or lactation excluded patients from enrollment. Clinical symptoms, serum thyroxine, TRAb, thyroid ultrasound and orbital computed tomography determined diagnosis. Amplification of TCR beta CDR3 regions used RNA transcripts. The first round was an RT-PCR with HTBI primers, and the second round was a multiplex PCR. TCRdb ran MiXCR on the multiplex PCR reads and lists one entry per CDR3 protein. The table shows a few hundred thousand distinct CDR3 sequences, with under 45% occurring only once. This receptor was taken from an adult man with Graves' hyperthyroidism. Specimen: peripheral blood or thyroid tissue (not recorded which).

DNA of the CDR3: TGTGCCAGCAGCTTCGTCGGCTCCTACGAGCAGTACTTC. Amino acids: CASSFVGSYEQYF. V and J are TRBV7-9 and TRBJ2-7, with D hard to call. The CDR3 contains 13 residues. Trimming left V 3 bases short and J 0 bases short, with 6 bases between. Per germline, CDR1 SEHNR and CDR2 FQNEAQ (reference sequence).